This TCR beta chain was sequenced for a study of OX40 agonist ivuxolimab in advanced cancers. Across the whole study: Patients took ivuxolimab, an agonistic anti-OX40 (CD134) antibody. Study results and limitations: Expanded clones were, on average, more numerous among CD8+ T cells than CD4+. Circulating CD4+ and CD8+ T cells showed clonal expansion by week 6 at 0.1 to 3.0 mg/kg.

Notes on this clone: Antigen specificity is unknown. One end of the junction does not line up with germline, which may come from a read error. Other DNA sequences in the sample encode the same CDR3.

CDR1 SSHAT and CDR2 FNYEAQ come from the germline V gene (reference sequence). CDR3 length: 16 amino acids. Clones were sequenced by immunoSEQ multiplex PCR, and TCRdb holds only the in-frame ones, with some missing. Among tens of thousands of clones listed, around 87% were seen once. This receptor was identified in an adult with an advanced solid tumor such as melanoma, head and neck, liver or kidney cancer. The chain is built from TRBV7-7 and TRBJ2-5; 8 bases line up with TRBD1. The sample here was CD4+ or CD8+ T cells sorted from blood, taken in a trial of the OX40 agonist ivuxolimab. Here the CDR3 DNA reads TGTGCTAGCAGCTCCGTCGGACAGGGCCCCCAAGAGACCCAGTACTTC. Its protein product is CASSSVGQGPQETQYF.